This T cell receptor beta chain was found in a study of blood T cell repertoires in COVID-19. CDR1 and CDR2 from the germline V gene are DFQATT and SNEGSKA (reference sequence). The germline V and J ends were trimmed by 3 bases and 8 bases, with 17 bases remaining between them. This CDR3 is 14 amino acids long. Produced via immunoSEQ multiplex PCR; TCRdb's table is partial and in-frame only. This table holds about 20,000 clones, about nine tenths found once. Sequenced input: peripheral blood. The rearrangement uses TRBV20-1 and TRBJ2-1; TRBD1 is a possible D gene (5 bases). This TCR derives from a man over 45 with active COVID-19. The CDR3 DNA is TGCAGTGCTAGTGTAAGGGGAAGAGTTGATGAGCAGTTCTTC. It is translated as CSASVRGRVDEQFF.